This T cell receptor (beta chain) was found in a study of identical twins. This clonotype has ten or more counts. MiXCR, run by TCRdb on the 5' RACE reads, gives a single entry per CDR3 protein. This table has 700,000 or so distinct CDR3 sequences, around 20% appearing once. These sequences were also reported in another study, on T cells expressing NK-cell markers.

This receptor was taken from a woman between 18 and 29 years old in good health. Sequences were obtained from PBMCs.

This chain's CDR3 is CASSLAGTYNEQFF. In DNA form, the CDR3 reads TGTGCCAGCAGCTTGGCGGGGACCTACAATGAGCAGTTCTTC. The chain has TRBV7-9 and TRBJ2-1, with D possibly TRBD2 on 6 matching bases. CDR1 and CDR2 from the germline V gene are SEHNR and FQNEAQ (reference sequence). The V end was cut by 3 bases, the J end by 2 bases, with 8 bases between. This CDR3 is 14 amino acids long.